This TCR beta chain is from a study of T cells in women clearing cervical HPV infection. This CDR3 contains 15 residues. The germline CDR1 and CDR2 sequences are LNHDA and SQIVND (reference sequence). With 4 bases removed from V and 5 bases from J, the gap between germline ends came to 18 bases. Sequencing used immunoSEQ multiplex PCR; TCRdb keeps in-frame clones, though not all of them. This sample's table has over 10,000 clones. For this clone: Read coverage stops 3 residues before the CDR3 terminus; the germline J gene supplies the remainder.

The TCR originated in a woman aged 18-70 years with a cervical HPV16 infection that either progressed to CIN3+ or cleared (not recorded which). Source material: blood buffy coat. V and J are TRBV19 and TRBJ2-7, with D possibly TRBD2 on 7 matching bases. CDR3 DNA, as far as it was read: TGTGCCAGTAGTAGGGGGGGGGCGGCCTTCGACGAG. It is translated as CASSRGGAAFDE. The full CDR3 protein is CASSRGGAAFDEQYF.